This T cell receptor beta chain appears in the sequencing data of a study of technical replicates of blood from four donors. The CDR3 length is 16 residues. Germline values: CDR1 SEHNR, CDR2 FQNEAQ (reference sequence). The junction had 6 bases not matched to a gene; V was cut back by 5 bases and J by 3 bases. The data were produced by immunoSEQ multiplex PCR, yet TCRdb's version contains in-frame clones alone and is incomplete. The profile shows 75,000 to 100,000 clones, approximately 96% of them singletons. The rearrangement links TRBV7-9 to TRBJ2-1; 11 nucleotides align to TRBD1. The material sequenced was T cells isolated from PBMCs. The TCR originated in a human donor in good health. The CDR3 region has the DNA TGTGCCAGCAGCGCCCGGACAGGGGGCATCTACAATGAGCAGTTCTTC. Amino acid sequence: CASSARTGGIYNEQFF.